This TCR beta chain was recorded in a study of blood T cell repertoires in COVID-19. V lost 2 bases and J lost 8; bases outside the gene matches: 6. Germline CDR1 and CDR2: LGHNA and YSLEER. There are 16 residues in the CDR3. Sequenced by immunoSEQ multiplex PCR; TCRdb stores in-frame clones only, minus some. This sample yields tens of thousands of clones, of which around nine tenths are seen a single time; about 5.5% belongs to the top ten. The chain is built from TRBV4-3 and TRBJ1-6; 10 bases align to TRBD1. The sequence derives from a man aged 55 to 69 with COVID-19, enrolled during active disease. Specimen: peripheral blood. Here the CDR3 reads CASSQPGTGDHSPLHF. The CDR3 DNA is TGCGCCAGCAGCCAACCCGGGACAGGGGACCATTCACCCCTCCACTTT.